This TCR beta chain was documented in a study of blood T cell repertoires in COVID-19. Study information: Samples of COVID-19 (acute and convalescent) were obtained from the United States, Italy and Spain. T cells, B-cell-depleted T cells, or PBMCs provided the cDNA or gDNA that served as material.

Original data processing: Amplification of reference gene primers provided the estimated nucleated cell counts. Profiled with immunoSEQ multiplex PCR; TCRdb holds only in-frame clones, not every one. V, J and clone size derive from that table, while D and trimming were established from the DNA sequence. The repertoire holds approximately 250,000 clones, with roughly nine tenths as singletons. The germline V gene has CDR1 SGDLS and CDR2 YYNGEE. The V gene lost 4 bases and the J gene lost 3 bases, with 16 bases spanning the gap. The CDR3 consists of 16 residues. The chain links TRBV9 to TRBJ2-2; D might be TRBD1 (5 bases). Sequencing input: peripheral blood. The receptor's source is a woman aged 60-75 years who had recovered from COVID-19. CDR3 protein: CASSFKPSGYTGELFF. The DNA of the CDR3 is TGTGCCAGCAGCTTTAAACCCTCAGGGTACACCGGGGAGCTGTTTTTT.